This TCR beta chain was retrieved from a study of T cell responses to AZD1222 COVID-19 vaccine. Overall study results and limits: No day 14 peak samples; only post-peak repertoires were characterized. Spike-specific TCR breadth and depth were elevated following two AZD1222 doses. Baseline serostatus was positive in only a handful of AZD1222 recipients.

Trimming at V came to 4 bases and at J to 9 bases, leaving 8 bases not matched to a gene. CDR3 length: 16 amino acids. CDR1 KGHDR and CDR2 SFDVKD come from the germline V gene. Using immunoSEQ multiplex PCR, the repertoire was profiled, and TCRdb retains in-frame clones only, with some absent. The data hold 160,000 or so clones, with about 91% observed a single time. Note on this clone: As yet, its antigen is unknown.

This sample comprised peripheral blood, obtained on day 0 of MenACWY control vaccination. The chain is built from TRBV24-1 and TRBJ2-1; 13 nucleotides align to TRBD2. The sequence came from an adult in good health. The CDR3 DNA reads TGTGCCACCAGTGAGGTACTAGCGGGAGGGTTTGGTGAGCAGTTCTTC. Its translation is CATSEVLAGGFGEQFF.